The subject of this entry is one TCR beta chain. Its target is unknown. The data originate from a study of T cell responses to AZD1222 COVID-19 vaccine. Study-level findings and limits: Once two AZD1222 doses were given, Spike-specific TCR breadth and depth went up.

Here immunoSEQ multiplex PCR was the method, and the copy in TCRdb shows in-frame clones only, minus some. The table shows about 100,000 clones, with about 85% occurring only once. This specimen was peripheral blood, taken on day 0 of AZD1222 vaccination. The TCR comes from an adult in good health.

The CDR3 DNA follows: TGCGCCAGCAGCGAGGCGACAGGGGCTGGGGGAAACACCATATATTTT. This encodes CASSEATGAGGNTIYF. The V and J genes are TRBV4-3 and TRBJ1-3; 8 nucleotides line up with TRBD1. The CDR3 length is 16 residues. With 5 bases clipped from V and 4 bases from J, the junction kept 10 bases outside the gene matches. CDR1 is LGHNA, CDR2 YSLEER, per germline.